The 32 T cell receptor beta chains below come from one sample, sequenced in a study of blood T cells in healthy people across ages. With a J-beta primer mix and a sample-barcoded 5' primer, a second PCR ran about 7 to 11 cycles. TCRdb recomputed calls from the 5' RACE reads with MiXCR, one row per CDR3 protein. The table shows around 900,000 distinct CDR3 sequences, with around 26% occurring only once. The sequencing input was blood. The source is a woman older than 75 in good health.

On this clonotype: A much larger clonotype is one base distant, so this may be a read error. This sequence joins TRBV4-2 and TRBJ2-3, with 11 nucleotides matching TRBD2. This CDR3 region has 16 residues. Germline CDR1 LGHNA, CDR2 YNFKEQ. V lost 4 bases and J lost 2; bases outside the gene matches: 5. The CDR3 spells CASSRSGGAPTDTQYF. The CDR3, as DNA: TGTGCCAGCAGCCGTAGCGGGGGGGCCCCCACAGATACGCAGTATTTT.

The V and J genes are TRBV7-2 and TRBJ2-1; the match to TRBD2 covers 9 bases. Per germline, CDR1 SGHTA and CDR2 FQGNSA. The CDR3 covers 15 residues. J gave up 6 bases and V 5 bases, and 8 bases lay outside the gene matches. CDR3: CASSQRGAGVNEQFF. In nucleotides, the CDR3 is TGTGCCAGCAGCCAGCGGGGGGCCGGGGTCAATGAGCAGTTCTTC.

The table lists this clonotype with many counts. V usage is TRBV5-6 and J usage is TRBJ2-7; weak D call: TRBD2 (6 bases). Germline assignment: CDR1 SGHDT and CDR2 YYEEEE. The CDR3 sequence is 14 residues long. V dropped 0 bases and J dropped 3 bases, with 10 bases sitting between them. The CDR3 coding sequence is TGTGCCAGCAGCTTGGGCGGGGATTTCTACGAGCAGTACTTC. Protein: CASSLGGDFYEQYF.

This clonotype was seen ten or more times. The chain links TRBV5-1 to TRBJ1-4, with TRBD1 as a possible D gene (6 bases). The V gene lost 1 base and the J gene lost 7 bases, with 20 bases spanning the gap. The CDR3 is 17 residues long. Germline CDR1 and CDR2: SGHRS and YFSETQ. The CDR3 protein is CASSLNPGAGSLEKLFF. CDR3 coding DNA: TGCGCCAGCAGCTTGAACCCGGGGGCCGGTAGCCTTGAAAAACTGTTTTTT.

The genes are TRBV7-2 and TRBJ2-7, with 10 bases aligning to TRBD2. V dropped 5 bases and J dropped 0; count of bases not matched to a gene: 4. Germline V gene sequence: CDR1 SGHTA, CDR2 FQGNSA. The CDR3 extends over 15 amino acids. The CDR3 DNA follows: TGTGCCAGCAGCAAAGGGACTAGCGCCTCCTACGAGCAGTACTTC. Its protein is CASSKGTSASYEQYF.

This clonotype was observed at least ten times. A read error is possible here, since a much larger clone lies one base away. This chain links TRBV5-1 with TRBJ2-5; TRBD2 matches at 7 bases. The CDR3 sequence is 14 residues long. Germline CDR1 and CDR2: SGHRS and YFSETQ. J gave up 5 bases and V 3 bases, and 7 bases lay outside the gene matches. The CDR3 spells CASSWEGARETQYF. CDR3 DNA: TGCGCCAGCAGCTGGGAGGGCGCGCGGGAGACCCAGTACTTC.

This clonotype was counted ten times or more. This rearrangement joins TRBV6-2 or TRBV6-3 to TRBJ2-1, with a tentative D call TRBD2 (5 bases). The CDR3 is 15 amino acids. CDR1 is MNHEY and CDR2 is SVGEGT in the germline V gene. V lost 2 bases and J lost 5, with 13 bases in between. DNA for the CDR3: TGTGCCAGCAGTTACCTACTATCGAGGGACAATGAGCAGTTCTTC. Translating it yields CASSYLLSRDNEQFF.

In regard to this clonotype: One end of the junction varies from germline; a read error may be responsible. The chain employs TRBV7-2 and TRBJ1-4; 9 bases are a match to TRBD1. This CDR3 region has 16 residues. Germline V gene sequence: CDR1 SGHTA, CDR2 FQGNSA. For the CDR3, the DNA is TGTGCCAGCAGCTTAGTACAGGGGGCAACTAATGAAAGACTGTTTTTT. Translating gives CASSLVQGATNERLFF.

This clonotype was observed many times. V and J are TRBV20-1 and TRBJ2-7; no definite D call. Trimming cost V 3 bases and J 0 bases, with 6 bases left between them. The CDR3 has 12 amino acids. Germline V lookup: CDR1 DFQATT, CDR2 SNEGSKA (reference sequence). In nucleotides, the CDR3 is TGCAGTGCTAGGGGCAGCTCCTACGAGCAGTACTTC. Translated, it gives CSARGSSYEQYF.

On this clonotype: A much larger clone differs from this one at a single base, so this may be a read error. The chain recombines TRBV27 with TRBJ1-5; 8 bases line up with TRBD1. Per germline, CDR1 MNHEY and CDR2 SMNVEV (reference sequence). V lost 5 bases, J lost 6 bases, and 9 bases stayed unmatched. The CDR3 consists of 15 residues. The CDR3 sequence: CASSTRTGTGQPQHF. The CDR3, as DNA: TGTGCCAGCAGTACCAGGACAGGGACTGGTCAGCCCCAGCATTTT.

In nucleotides, the CDR3 is TGTGCCAGCAGCGCGGACAGGGGGCCGGCAGATACGCAGTATTTT. This sequence encodes CASSADRGPADTQYF. The rearrangement links TRBV13 to TRBJ2-3, with 11 bases that match TRBD1. The V segment lost 5 bases and the J segment 4 bases; nucleotides outside the gene matches: 5. The CDR3 is 15 residues long. Per the germline V gene, CDR1 is PRHDT and CDR2 is FYEKMQ (reference sequence).

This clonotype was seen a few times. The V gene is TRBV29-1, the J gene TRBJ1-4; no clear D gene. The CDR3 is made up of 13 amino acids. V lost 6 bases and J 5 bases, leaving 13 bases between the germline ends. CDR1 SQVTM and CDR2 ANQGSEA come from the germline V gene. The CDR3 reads CSVDLGLNEKLFF. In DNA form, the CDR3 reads TGCAGCGTCGACCTTGGACTGAATGAAAAACTGTTTTTT.

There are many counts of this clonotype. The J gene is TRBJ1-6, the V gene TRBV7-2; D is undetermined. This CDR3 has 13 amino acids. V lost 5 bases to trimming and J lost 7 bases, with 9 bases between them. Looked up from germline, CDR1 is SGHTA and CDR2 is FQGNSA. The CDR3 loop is CASSERRNSPLHF. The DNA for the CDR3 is TGTGCCAGCAGCGAACGACGGAATTCACCCCTCCACTTT.

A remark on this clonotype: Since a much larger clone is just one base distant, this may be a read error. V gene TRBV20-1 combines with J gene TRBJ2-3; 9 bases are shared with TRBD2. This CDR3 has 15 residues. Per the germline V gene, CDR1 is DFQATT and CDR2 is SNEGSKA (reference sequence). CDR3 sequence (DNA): TGCGGTGCTAGGGGGCTAGCGGGGAACGGAGATACGCAGTATTTT. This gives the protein CGARGLAGNGDTQYF.

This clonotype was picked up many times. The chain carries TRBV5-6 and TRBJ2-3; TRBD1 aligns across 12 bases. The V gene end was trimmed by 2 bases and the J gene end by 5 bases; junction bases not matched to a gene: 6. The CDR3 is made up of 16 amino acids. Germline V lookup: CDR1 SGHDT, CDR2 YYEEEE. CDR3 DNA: TGTGCCAGCAGCTTCCCGGGACAGGGGGCAGGAGATACGCAGTATTTT. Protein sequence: CASSFPGQGAGDTQYF. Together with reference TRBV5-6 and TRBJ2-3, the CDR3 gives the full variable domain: DAGVTQSPTHLIKTRGQQVTLRCSPKSGHDTVSWYQQALGQGPQFIFQYYEEEERQRGNFPDRFSGHQFPNYSSELNVNALLLGDSALYLCASSFPGQGAGDTQYFGPGTRLTVL.

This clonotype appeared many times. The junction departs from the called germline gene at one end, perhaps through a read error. As DNA, the CDR3 is TGCAGTGCGAGAGGGTTGTTTGGGACTTCTAAGGCCAATGAGCAGTTCTTC. It specifies CSARGLFGTSKANEQFF. The rearrangement joins TRBV20-1 to TRBJ2-1, with D possibly matching TRBD2 (6 bases). This CDR3 contains 17 residues. Germline CDR1 and CDR2: DFQATT and SNEGSKA (reference sequence).

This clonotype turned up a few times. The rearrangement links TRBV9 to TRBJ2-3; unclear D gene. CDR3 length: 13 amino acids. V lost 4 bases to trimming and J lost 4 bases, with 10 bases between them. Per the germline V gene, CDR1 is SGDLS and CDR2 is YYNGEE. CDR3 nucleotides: TGTGCCAGCAGCCCCACTCATCCAGATACGCAGTATTTT. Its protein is CASSPTHPDTQYF.

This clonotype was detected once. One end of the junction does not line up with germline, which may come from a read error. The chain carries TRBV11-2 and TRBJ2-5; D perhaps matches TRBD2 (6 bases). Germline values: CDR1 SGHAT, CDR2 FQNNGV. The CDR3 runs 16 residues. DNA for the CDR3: TGCGCCAGCAGCCGAGAAATGGCGGGGCACCAAGAGACCCAGCACTTC. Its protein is CASSREMAGHQETQHF.

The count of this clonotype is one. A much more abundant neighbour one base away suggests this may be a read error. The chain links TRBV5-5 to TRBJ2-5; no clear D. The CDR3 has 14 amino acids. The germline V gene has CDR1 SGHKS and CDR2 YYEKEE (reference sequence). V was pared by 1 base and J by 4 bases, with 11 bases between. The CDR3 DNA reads TGTGCCAGCAGCTTGCTTGGTGCAAGAGAGACCCAGTACTTC. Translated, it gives CASSLLGARETQYF.

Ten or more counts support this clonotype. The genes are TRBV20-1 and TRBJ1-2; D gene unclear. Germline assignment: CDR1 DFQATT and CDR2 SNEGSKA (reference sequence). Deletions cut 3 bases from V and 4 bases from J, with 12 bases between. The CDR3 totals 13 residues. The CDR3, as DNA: TGCAGTGCTAGGCCGCCAGGAGGCTATGGCTACACCTTC. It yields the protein CSARPPGGYGYTF.

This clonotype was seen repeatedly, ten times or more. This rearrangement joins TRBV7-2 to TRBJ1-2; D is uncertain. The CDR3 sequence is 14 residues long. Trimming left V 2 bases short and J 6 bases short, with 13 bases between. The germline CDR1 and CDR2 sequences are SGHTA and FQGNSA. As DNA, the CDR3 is TGTGCCAGCAGCTTAACGACGGGTCCACATGGCTACACCTTC. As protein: CASSLTTGPHGYTF.

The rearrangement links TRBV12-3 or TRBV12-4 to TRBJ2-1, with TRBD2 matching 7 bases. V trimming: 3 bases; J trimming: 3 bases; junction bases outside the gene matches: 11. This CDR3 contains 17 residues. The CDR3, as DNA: TGTGCCAGCAGTTTGGGGAGTAGCGGGCGGAACTACAATGAGCAGTTCTTC. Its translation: CASSLGSSGRNYNEQFF.

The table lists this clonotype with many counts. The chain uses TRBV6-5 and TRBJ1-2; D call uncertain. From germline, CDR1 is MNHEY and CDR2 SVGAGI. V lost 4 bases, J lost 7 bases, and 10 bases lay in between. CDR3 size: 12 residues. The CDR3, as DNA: TGTGCCAGCAGTTCCGTCGAGGTTGGCTACACCTTC. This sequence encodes CASSSVEVGYTF.

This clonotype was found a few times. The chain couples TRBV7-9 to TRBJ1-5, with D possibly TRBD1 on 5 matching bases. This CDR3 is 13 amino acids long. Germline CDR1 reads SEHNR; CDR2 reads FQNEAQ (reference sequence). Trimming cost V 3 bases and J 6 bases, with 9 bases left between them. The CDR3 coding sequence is TGTGCCAGCAGCTTGGGGGTCCGTCAGCCCCAGCATTTT. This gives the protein CASSLGVRQPQHF.

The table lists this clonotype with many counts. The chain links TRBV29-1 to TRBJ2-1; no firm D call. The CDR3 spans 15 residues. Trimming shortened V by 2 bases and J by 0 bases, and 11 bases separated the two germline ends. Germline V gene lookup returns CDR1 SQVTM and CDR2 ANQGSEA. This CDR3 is CSVETPPFSYNEQFF. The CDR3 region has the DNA TGCAGCGTTGAAACACCTCCCTTCTCCTACAATGAGCAGTTCTTC.

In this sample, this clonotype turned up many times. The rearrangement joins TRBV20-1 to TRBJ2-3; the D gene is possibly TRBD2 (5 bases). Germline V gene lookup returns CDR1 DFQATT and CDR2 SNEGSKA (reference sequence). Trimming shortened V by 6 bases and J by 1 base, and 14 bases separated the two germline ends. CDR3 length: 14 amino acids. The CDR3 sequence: CSAYGRGGTDTQYF. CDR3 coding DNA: TGCAGTGCCTACGGCCGGGGAGGCACAGATACGCAGTATTTT.

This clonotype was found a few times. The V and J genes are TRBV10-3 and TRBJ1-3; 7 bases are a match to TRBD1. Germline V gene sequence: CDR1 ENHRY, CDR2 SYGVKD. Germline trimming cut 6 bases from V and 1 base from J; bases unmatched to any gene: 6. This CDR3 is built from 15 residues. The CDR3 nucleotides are TGTGCCATCAGGGGGACAGCCGTTTCTGGAAACACCATATATTTT. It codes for CAIRGTAVSGNTIYF.

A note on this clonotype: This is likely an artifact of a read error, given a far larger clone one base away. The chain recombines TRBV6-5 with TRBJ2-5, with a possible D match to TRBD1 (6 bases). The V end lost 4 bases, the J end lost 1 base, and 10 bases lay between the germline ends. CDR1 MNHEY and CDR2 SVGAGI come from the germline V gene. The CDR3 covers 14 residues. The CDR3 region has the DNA TGTGCCAGCAGTTGGTCAGGGGTCCAAGAGACCCAGTACTTC. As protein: CASSWSGVQETQYF.

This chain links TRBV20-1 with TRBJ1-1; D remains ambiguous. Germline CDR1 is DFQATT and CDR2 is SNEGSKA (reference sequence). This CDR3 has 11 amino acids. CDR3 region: CRAGSPIEAFF. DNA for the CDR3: TGCAGAGCGGGGTCTCCCATTGAAGCTTTCTTT.

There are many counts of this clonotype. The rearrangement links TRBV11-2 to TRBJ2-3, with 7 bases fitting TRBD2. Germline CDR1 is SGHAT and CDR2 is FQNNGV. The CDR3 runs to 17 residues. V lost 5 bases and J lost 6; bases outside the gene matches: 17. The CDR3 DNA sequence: TGTGCCAGCAGCCTACGACCAGGCAGCGGGGTAGTGGATACGCAGTATTTT. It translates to CASSLRPGSGVVDTQYF.

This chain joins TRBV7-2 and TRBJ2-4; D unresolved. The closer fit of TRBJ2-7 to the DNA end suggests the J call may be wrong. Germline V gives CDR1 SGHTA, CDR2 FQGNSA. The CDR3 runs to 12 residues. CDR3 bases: TGTGCCAGCAGCGACCCCGCCTACGAGCAGTACTTC. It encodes CASSDPAYEQYF.

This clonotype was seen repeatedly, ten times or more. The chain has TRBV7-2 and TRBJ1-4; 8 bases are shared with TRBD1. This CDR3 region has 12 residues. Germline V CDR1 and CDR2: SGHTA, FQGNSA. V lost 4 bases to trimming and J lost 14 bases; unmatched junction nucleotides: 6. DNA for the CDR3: TGTGCCAGCAGCTCCTTACAGGGGGACCTGTTTTTT. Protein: CASSSLQGDLFF.